This entry lists 32 T cell receptor beta chains sequenced from one sample in a study of shared clonotypes between healthy human individuals (dated by TCRdb to about 2020). The library came from the immunoSEQ multiplex PCR assay. TCRdb holds this immuneACCESS table with in-frame rearrangements only. Some clones are missing; in checked studies, unresolved V genes explain under half, and the rest has no known cause. The sample includes around 1.4 million clones, with about 98.5% observed a single time. About 0.34% of the sample is taken by the ten largest. Material for sequencing was naive CD4+ T cells sorted from blood. The intended sense of this specimen's cell subset or site label: CD45RA+ positively selected. These receptors originate from a man aged 30-40 years in good health.

The V and J genes are TRBV15 and TRBJ2-5; D may match TRBD1 or TRBD2 (5 bases each). Germline loops: CDR1 LNHNV, CDR2 YYDKDF (reference sequence). The CDR3 contains 14 residues. V lost 0 bases and J lost 7, with 12 bases in between. The CDR3 DNA sequence: TGTGCCACCAGCAGAGATCGGGACCTAGGGACCCAGTACTTC. As protein: CATSRDRDLGTQYF.

The CDR3 region is CASSPPNGRETQYF. The CDR3 nucleotides read TGTGCCAGCTCACCACCGAATGGGCGCGAGACCCAGTACTTC. V and J are TRBV18 and TRBJ2-5; D unresolved. V was cut by 0 bases and J by 5 bases, with 10 bases left in between. Germline values: CDR1 KGHSH, CDR2 LQKENI. CDR3 length: 14 residues.

This clone has a handful of counts. The V gene is TRBV6-6, the J gene TRBJ1-5, with a possible D match to TRBD1 (5 bases). CDR1 is MNHNY and CDR2 is SVGAGI in the germline V gene (reference sequence). V dropped 6 bases and J dropped 5 bases, with 20 bases sitting between them. The CDR3 runs 16 residues. The CDR3 loop reads CASSPLIGAVDQPQHF. The CDR3 region has the DNA TGTGCCAGCAGCCCCCTCATTGGGGCCGTCGATCAGCCCCAGCATTTT.

DNA for the CDR3: TGTGCCAGCTCCCCCGATGGACACATTCAGTACTTC. Translation gives CASSPDGHIQYF. V usage is TRBV18 and J usage is TRBJ2-4; D gene unclear. Deletions cut 6 bases from V and 8 bases from J, with 11 bases between. Looked up from germline, CDR1 is KGHSH and CDR2 is LQKENI. The CDR3 has 12 amino acids.

V and J are TRBV28 and TRBJ1-5; D unresolved. Germline V gives CDR1 MDHEN, CDR2 SYDVKM. V lost 3 bases and J 9 bases, leaving 18 bases between the germline ends. The CDR3 is made up of 15 amino acids. CDR3 sequence: CASSFILTLGSPQHF. The CDR3 DNA is TGTGCCAGCAGTTTCATTTTGACTCTCGGGTCGCCCCAGCATTTT. The variable domain in full, with the rest retrieved from reference TRBV28 and TRBJ1-5, is DVKVTQSSRYLVKRTGEKVFLECVQDMDHENMFWYRQDPGLGLRLIYFSYDVKMKEKGDIPEGYSVSREKKERFSLILESASTNQTSMYLCASSFILTLGSPQHFGDGTRLSIL.

The CDR3 nucleotides are TGCGCCAGCAGTGACGGAGGAGGTGAGCAGTTCTTC. Its protein is CASSDGGGEQFF. The chain joins TRBV10-1 to TRBJ2-1, with D tentatively TRBD2 (5 bases). From germline, CDR1 is WNHNN and CDR2 SYGVQD (reference sequence). This CDR3 is 12 amino acids long. Trimming took off 3 bases at V and 9 bases at J, with 9 bases between the two ends.

V and J are TRBV10-2 and TRBJ2-7; 9 nucleotides match TRBD2. The CDR3 sequence is 15 residues long. The germline gives CDR1 WSHSY, CDR2 SAAADI. The J segment lost 5 bases and the V segment lost 7 bases, leaving 12 bases of the junction unmatched. The CDR3 DNA sequence: TGCGCCAGCACAGCGGGAGGCCCAGGGGAGAACGAGCAGTACTTC. This codes for CASTAGGPGENEQYF.

The gene calls are TRBV2 and TRBJ2-7, with a tentative D call TRBD1 (6 bases). Deletions cut 6 bases from V and 0 bases from J, with 9 bases between. This CDR3 is 13 amino acids long. CDR1 is SNHLY and CDR2 is FYNNEI in the germline V gene. The CDR3 region is CASRRDNSYEQYF. The CDR3 nucleotides are TGTGCCAGCAGACGGGACAACTCCTACGAGCAGTACTTC.

J is TRBJ2-7 and V is TRBV10-3; D is unclear. CDR3 size: 13 residues. Trimming took off 4 bases at V and 3 bases at J, with 10 bases between the two ends. In germline, CDR1 is ENHRY, CDR2 SYGVKD. The CDR3 coding sequence is TGTGCCATCAGTGTCCGACGATACTACGAGCAGTACTTC. Translated, it gives CAISVRRYYEQYF.

The chain combines TRBV19 with TRBJ2-3, with unresolved D. The V gene lost 1 base and the J gene lost 1 base, with 12 bases spanning the gap. Germline V gene lookup returns CDR1 LNHDA and CDR2 SQIVND (reference sequence). The CDR3 runs 16 residues. As DNA, the CDR3 is TGTGCCAGTAGTATAGGCGGAGCTTTCGGCACAGATACGCAGTATTTT. Its protein is CASSIGGAFGTDTQYF.

The gene calls are TRBV2 and TRBJ2-6; D not resolved. Deletions cut 2 bases from V and 2 bases from J, with 7 bases between. Germline V gene sequence: CDR1 SNHLY, CDR2 FYNNEI. The CDR3 spans 15 residues. CDR3 sequence (DNA): TGTGCCAGCAGTGAAAGGGCGACTGGGGCCAACGTCCTGACTTTC. This gives the protein CASSERATGANVLTF.

The chain links TRBV11-2 to TRBJ2-2; 11 positions match TRBD2. Germline V CDR1 and CDR2: SGHAT, FQNNGV. Trimming removed 6 bases from V and 1 base from J; junction bases left unmatched: 1. The CDR3 runs to 15 residues. The CDR3 sequence is CASRTSGVNTGELFF. CDR3 bases: TGTGCCAGCAGGACTAGCGGGGTGAACACCGGGGAGCTGTTTTTT.

The chain joins TRBV6-5 to TRBJ2-3; 7 positions agree with TRBD2. The J segment lost 0 bases and the V segment lost 0 bases, leaving 3 bases of the junction unmatched. The CDR3 length is 16 residues. Germline V gives CDR1 MNHEY, CDR2 SVGAGI. In DNA, the CDR3 is TGTGCCAGCAGTTACTCGAGCGGGACCAGCACAGATACGCAGTATTTT. As protein: CASSYSSGTSTDTQYF.

This chain connects TRBV6-5 to TRBJ2-1; D is uncertain. The CDR3 length is 13 residues. The V gene lost 2 bases and the J gene lost 7 bases, with 9 bases spanning the gap. From germline, CDR1 is MNHEY and CDR2 SVGAGI. In nucleotides, the CDR3 is TGTGCCAGCAGTTACCGGGCCGGTAATGAGCAGTTCTTC. Protein product: CASSYRAGNEQFF.

The V and J genes are TRBV28 and TRBJ1-1; D call uncertain. The CDR3 contains 11 residues. V was clipped by 2 bases and J by 8 bases, with 6 bases between them. Germline CDR1 and CDR2: MDHEN and SYDVKM. The CDR3 spells CASSLRDEAFF. The CDR3 DNA sequence: TGTGCCAGCAGTTTACGAGACGAAGCTTTCTTT.

This chain links TRBV5-6 with TRBJ2-1; the match to TRBD2 covers 12 bases. This CDR3 has 17 amino acids. Trimming at V came to 3 bases and at J to 4 bases, leaving 8 bases not matched to a gene. The V gene's germline CDR1 is SGHDT and CDR2 YYEEEE. CDR3 DNA sequence: TGTGCCAGCAGCTGGCTTCCGGGACTAGCGGGTTACAATGAGCAGTTCTTC. It codes for CASSWLPGLAGYNEQFF.

V gene TRBV9 combines with J gene TRBJ2-3; D remains ambiguous. Per germline, CDR1 SGDLS and CDR2 YYNGEE. The CDR3 loop spans 14 amino acids. Trimming cost V 0 bases and J 2 bases, with 7 bases left between them. In nucleotides, the CDR3 is TGTGCCAGCAGCGTAGGGCAGGACACAGATACGCAGTATTTT. This encodes CASSVGQDTDTQYF.

The chain employs TRBV19 and TRBJ1-1; unclear D gene. CDR1 is LNHDA, CDR2 SQIVND, per germline (reference sequence). Trimming left V 5 bases short and J 1 base short, with 8 bases between. This CDR3 spans 13 amino acids. The CDR3 protein is CASSQQKNTEAFF. In nucleotides, the CDR3 is TGTGCCAGTAGTCAACAGAAGAACACTGAAGCTTTCTTT.

The chain combines TRBV4-2 with TRBJ1-2; D is unclear. The CDR3 consists of 14 residues. V lost 4 bases and J lost 0, with 9 bases in between. Germline CDR1 and CDR2: LGHNA and YNFKEQ. CDR3 DNA sequence: TGTGCCAGCAGCCCTGAGCGCGCTAACTATGGCTACACCTTC. Amino acid sequence: CASSPERANYGYTF.

This chain links TRBV21-1 with TRBJ2-7; no check of the table's D call, TRBD1, against the DNA was made. TRBV21-1 is recorded as a pseudogene. CDR3 size: 15 residues. CDR3: CASSKGGTAPYEQYF. CDR3 coding DNA: TGTGCCAGCAGCAAAGGGGGGACAGCTCCCTACGAGCAGTACTTC.

This clone was recorded once. The chain couples TRBV6-5 to TRBJ1-1; no clear D gene. V lost 6 bases, J lost 5 bases, and 13 bases lay in between. This CDR3 has 13 residues. Germline assignment: CDR1 MNHEY and CDR2 SVGAGI. This chain's CDR3 is CASRKIGGTEAFF. In nucleotides, the CDR3 is TGTGCCAGCAGAAAAATAGGAGGGACTGAAGCTTTCTTT.

The rearrangement uses TRBV29-1 and TRBJ2-3, with D tentatively TRBD1 or TRBD2 (6 bases each). V was cut by 8 bases and J by 4 bases, with 22 bases left in between. Germline CDR1 SQVTM, CDR2 ANQGSEA. The CDR3 is 15 residues long. As DNA, the CDR3 is TGCAGCCCCATGGGGCCTGGGGGGCTCGCAGATACGCAGTATTTT. Its translation: CSPMGPGGLADTQYF.

J is TRBJ2-3 and V is TRBV5-1; D call uncertain. V gave up 2 bases and J gave up 3 bases, with 13 bases separating them. In germline, CDR1 is SGHRS, CDR2 YFSETQ. The CDR3 has 15 amino acids. CDR3 loop: CASSFGTIITDTQYF. The CDR3 region has the DNA TGCGCCAGCAGCTTCGGTACAATTATTACAGATACGCAGTATTTT.

The V and J genes are TRBV29-1 and TRBJ1-1; D uncertain. The CDR3 totals 14 residues. V lost 2 bases to trimming and J lost 0 bases, with 10 bases between them. Germline CDR1 is SQVTM and CDR2 is ANQGSEA. The CDR3 region is CSVESRLMNTEAFF. The CDR3 bases are TGCAGCGTTGAATCCAGGCTAATGAACACTGAAGCTTTCTTT.

This sequence joins TRBV9 and TRBJ1-1, with D maybe TRBD1 (5 bases). CDR1 is SGDLS, CDR2 YYNGEE, per germline. The CDR3 totals 15 residues. With 0 bases removed from V and 4 bases from J, the gap between germline ends came to 13 bases. This CDR3 reads CASSVVGREVTEAFF. CDR3 sequence (DNA): TGTGCCAGCAGCGTAGTTGGCAGGGAGGTCACTGAAGCTTTCTTT.

V gene TRBV10-3 combines with J gene TRBJ2-3, with 9 positions matching TRBD2. The V gene's germline CDR1 is ENHRY and CDR2 SYGVKD. The V segment lost 6 bases and the J segment 4 bases; nucleotides outside the gene matches: 11. The CDR3 has 16 amino acids. The CDR3 DNA reads as TGTGCCATCAGCCCCGGTCGTAGCGGGAGTTCAGATACGCAGTATTTT. Translation gives CAISPGRSGSSDTQYF.

V is TRBV7-2 and J is TRBJ1-3; no firm D call. V was shortened by 5 bases and J by 0 bases, with 11 bases between the two germline ends. CDR3 size: 15 residues. CDR1 and CDR2 (germline): SGHTA, FQGNSA. In DNA, the CDR3 is TGTGCCAGCAGCCCCGGACGGCACTCTGGAAACACCATATATTTT. This sequence encodes CASSPGRHSGNTIYF.

Here the CDR3 reads CACLREAEAFF. In nucleotides, the CDR3 is TGTGCCTGTCTTAGGGAGGCTGAAGCTTTCTTT. V is TRBV30 and J is TRBJ1-1; no clear D gene. CDR1 is GTSNPN and CDR2 is SVGIG in the germline V gene (reference sequence). The CDR3 consists of 11 residues. The V and J ends lost 6 bases and 6 bases respectively, with 11 bases between them.

The CDR3 DNA reads TGTGCCAGCAGCGCGCGACGGGCACAGGGGGCGGGAGGCTACACCTTC. Translation gives CASSARRAQGAGGYTF. This chain connects TRBV7-8 to TRBJ1-2; 9 bases align to TRBD1. V dropped 5 bases and J dropped 8; count of bases not matched to a gene: 15. This CDR3 is built from 16 residues. From germline, CDR1 is SGHVS and CDR2 FQNEAQ. The full variable domain, completed using reference TRBV7-8 and TRBJ1-2, is GAGVSQSPRYKVAKRGQDVALRCDPISGHVSLFWYQQALGQGPEFLTYFQNEAQLDKSGLPSDRFFAERPEGSVSTLKIQRTQQEDSAVYLCASSARRAQGAGGYTFGSGTRLTVV.

The chain carries TRBV10-2 and TRBJ2-5; 10 bases map to TRBD1. The ends lost 4 bases at V and 5 bases at J; junction bases unmatched: 16. The CDR3 has 18 amino acids. The germline gives CDR1 WSHSY, CDR2 SAAADI. The CDR3 coding sequence is TGCGCCAGCAGTGCCACGCGGACAGGGGGTGGAAAGCAGGAGACCCAGTACTTC. This codes for CASSATRTGGGKQETQYF.

The chain recombines TRBV5-1 with TRBJ2-2; D is perhaps TRBD1 (6 bases). The germline V gene encodes CDR1 SGHRS and CDR2 YFSETQ. This CDR3 contains 17 residues. Between the trimmed V and J ends, which lost 1 base and 2 bases, there was a span of 15 bases. DNA of the CDR3: TGCGCCAGCAGCTTGTTGGTGGTGGACAGAAACACCGGGGAGCTGTTTTTT. Translated: CASSLLVVDRNTGELFF.

The V gene is TRBV6-1, the J gene TRBJ2-7, with no clear D. V dropped 9 bases and J dropped 3 bases, with 15 bases sitting between them. Germline assignment: CDR1 MNHNS and CDR2 SASEGT. This CDR3 comprises 13 residues. CDR3 bases: TGTGCCAGTCTGGGCAGTTATAGCTACGAGCAGTACTTC. This gives the protein CASLGSYSYEQYF.